These T cell receptor beta chains were read from a single sample in a study of blood T cell repertoires in COVID-19. Assay: immunoSEQ multiplex PCR; the TCRdb copy retains only in-frame clones and omits some. The table has 200,000 to 300,000 clones, around 86% seen once. The sequenced sample consisted of peripheral blood. The source of these receptors is a middle-aged man who had recovered from COVID-19. The CDR3 runs from the conserved cysteine through the conserved F or W. D genes are given only for firm matches. Expanded clones get a size class; other rows say once, few or many, or leave the size out.

j_call v_call d_call clone_size cdr3_nt cdr3_aa
TRBJ1-2 TRBV5-8 TRBD1 once TGTGCCAGCAACCGGGGGAGAGACAGGGGAGGCTATGGCTACACCTTC CASNRGRDRGGYGYTF
TRBJ1-2 TRBV6-2/TRBV6-3 NA NA TGTGCCAGCAGTTATGGGACATTGGCAGCTAACTATGGCTACACCTTC CASSYGTLAANYGYTF
TRBJ2-3 TRBV6-6 NA NA TGTGCCATCAGGTCCCCTAGCACAGATACGCAGTATTTT CAIRSPSTDTQYF
TRBJ2-3 TRBV10-3 TRBD2 NA TGTGCCATCAGTGGGGGCGGTACTAGCGCTACAGATACGCAGTATTTT CAISGGGTSATDTQYF
TRBJ1-1 TRBV5-4 TRBD1 NA TGTGCCAGCAGCCCGGGACAGGGTGACCCTGAAGCTTTCTTT CASSPGQGDPEAFF
TRBJ2-7 TRBV6-5 NA NA TGTGCCAGCAGGATACAGGAAGATTACGAGCAGTACTTC CASRIQEDYEQYF
TRBJ1-4 TRBV27 NA once TGTGCCAGCAGTCAAGGTCAAGGGGCGCCGGTTGAAAAACTGTTTTTT CASSQGQGAPVEKLFF
TRBJ2-7 TRBV7-9 TRBD2 few TGTGCCAGCAGCCTTTGGGGGGGACGATCATACGAGCAGTACTTC CASSLWGGRSYEQYF
TRBJ2-3 TRBV19 TRBD1 NA TGTGCCAGTAGACCGGGACAGGGACCCACAGATACGCAGTATTTT CASRPGQGPTDTQYF
TRBJ2-2 TRBV9 NA NA TGTGCCAGCAGCTATCAGGTGGGGGGGAACACCGGGGAGCTGTTTTTT CASSYQVGGNTGELFF
TRBJ1-2 TRBV6-5 NA NA TGTGCCAGCTCTACCCCTCCCTATGGCTACACCTTC CASSTPPYGYTF
TRBJ1-2 TRBV29-1 NA NA TGCAGCGTTGTCGGGGGACTGGGATATGGCTACACCTTC CSVVGGLGYGYTF
TRBJ2-3 TRBV5-1 TRBD2 NA TGCGCCAGCAGCAGCCGGACTAGCGGGAGCACAGATACGCAGTATTTT CASSSRTSGSTDTQYF
TRBJ1-5 TRBV6-5 TRBD1 NA TGTGCCAGCACCCAGGGGACAGGAGGCCAGCCCCAGCATTTT CASTQGTGGQPQHF
TRBJ2-4 TRBV6-1 NA NA TGTGCCAGCAGTGAAGTGGACACCCCAGCCAAAAACATTCAGTACTTC CASSEVDTPAKNIQYF
TRBJ2-7 TRBV5-5 TRBD1 NA TGTGCCAGCATCTGGACAGGGGGCTCCTACGAGCAGTACTTC CASIWTGGSYEQYF
TRBJ2-7 TRBV15 NA NA TGTGCCACCAGCAGAGAACTAGTTGGGAACGAGCAGTACTTC CATSRELVGNEQYF
TRBJ1-1 TRBV7-2 NA few TGTGCCAGCAGCTTAGACATATCGAACACTGAAGCTTTCTTT CASSLDISNTEAFF
TRBJ2-7 TRBV9 NA NA TGTGCCAGCAGCGTAGCTTCCCAGGCGGGAGAGCAGTACTTC CASSVASQAGEQYF
TRBJ2-1 TRBV10-3 NA NA TGTGCCATCGGTCTGATAGCGGACTACAATGAGCAGTTCTTC CAIGLIADYNEQFF
TRBJ2-1 TRBV7-9 NA NA TGTGCCAGCAGCCCATTCTACAATGAGCAGTTCTTC CASSPFYNEQFF
TRBJ2-2 TRBV9 NA NA TGTGCCAGCAGCGTAGAATGGAGGGGGCGGAACACCGGGGAGCTGTTTTTT CASSVEWRGRNTGELFF
TRBJ2-1 TRBV12-3/TRBV12-4 TRBD2 NA TGTGCCAGCAATCGACTAGCGGACAATGAGCAGTTCTTC CASNRLADNEQFF
TRBJ2-2 TRBV7-8 TRBD2 NA TGTGCCAGCAGCCCCAGGACTAGCGGGAGACCCAACACCGGGGAGCTGTTTTTT CASSPRTSGRPNTGELFF
TRBJ1-4 TRBV7-6 NA NA TGTGCCAGCAGCCTGCTTGGACGGGGTAAGGAAAAACTGTTTTTT CASSLLGRGKEKLFF
TRBJ1-2 TRBV6-7 NA NA TGTGCCAGCACCTACCCCTTATGGGCCCCAGGGACAAATGGCTACACCTTC CASTYPLWAPGTNGYTF
TRBJ1-2 TRBV10-3 TRBD1 NA TGTGCCACCGCCGGGACAGGGGGCAAGGGCTATGGCTACACCTTC CATAGTGGKGYGYTF
TRBJ2-5 TRBV6-1 NA NA TGTGCCAGCAGTGAAGCGCAGGGGGAGACCCAGTACTTC CASSEAQGETQYF
TRBJ1-2 TRBV10-3 NA NA TGTGCCATCAGTGTCTTAGCCTCCAACTATGGCTACACCTTC CAISVLASNYGYTF
TRBJ2-3 TRBV4-1 TRBD2 NA TGCGCCAGCAGCCCCCCGGGACTAGCGAAAACAGATACGCAGTATTTT CASSPPGLAKTDTQYF
TRBJ2-7 TRBV6-1 NA NA TGTGCCAGCAGTGAGCGGGATGCCTACGAGCAGTACTTC CASSERDAYEQYF
TRBJ1-2 TRBV5-1 TRBD1 NA TGCGCCAGCAGCTTGGGACAGGGGCGGTATGGCTACACCTTC CASSLGQGRYGYTF
TRBJ2-7 TRBV7-8 TRBD2 many TGTGCCAGCAGTCGGGAGGTCAGAAGGTCCTACGAGCAGTACTTC CASSREVRRSYEQYF
TRBJ1-1 TRBV6-2/TRBV6-3 TRBD1 NA TGTGCCAGCAGTTACCCGGGACAGGGGGCATCTGAAGCTTTCTTT CASSYPGQGASEAFF
TRBJ2-1 TRBV6-5 NA NA TGTGCCAGCAGTTACCGGGACACTTACAATGAGCAGTTCTTC CASSYRDTYNEQFF
TRBJ1-5 TRBV27 NA NA TGTGCCAGCAGTTACCAGGATAGCAATCAGCCCCAGCATTTT CASSYQDSNQPQHF
TRBJ2-2 TRBV7-2 TRBD2 NA TGTGCCAGCAGCGAAGGGACTAGAAGATCCGGGGAGCTGTTTTTT CASSEGTRRSGELFF
TRBJ2-7 TRBV29-1 NA NA TGCAGCGTTGCACTGTCCTCCTACGAGCAGTACTTC CSVALSSYEQYF
TRBJ1-5 TRBV7-2 NA NA TGTGCCAGCAGGGCGACAGGCAATCAGCCCCAGCATTTT CASRATGNQPQHF
TRBJ2-5 TRBV5-1 TRBD2 once TGCGCCAGCAGTTCAGGCAACGGGAGGGAGACCCAGTACTTC CASSSGNGRETQYF
TRBJ1-1 TRBV19 NA NA TGTGCCAGTACCATCAACCCCGGGGGGCTGAGCACTGAAGCTTTCTTT CASTINPGGLSTEAFF
TRBJ2-1 TRBV30 TRBD2 NA TGTGCCTGGAGTGACCCCATACTAGCGGGAGGGCGCAATGAGCAGTTCTTC CAWSDPILAGGRNEQFF
TRBJ2-5 TRBV7-8 NA NA TGTGCCAGCAGCTTAGTGGCAGAGACCCAGTACTTC CASSLVAETQYF
TRBJ2-1 TRBV9 NA few TGTGCCAGCAGCGGAGGGTCGGGGGACCTCTCCTACAATGAGCAGTTCTTC CASSGGSGDLSYNEQFF
TRBJ2-2 TRBV27 TRBD1 NA TGTGCCAGCAGTTTAAGCACAGGGGACACCGGGGAGCTGTTTTTT CASSLSTGDTGELFF
TRBJ2-7 TRBV7-3 NA NA TGTGCCAGCAGCCCCCTTCGAGGCTACGAGCAGTACTTC CASSPLRGYEQYF
TRBJ2-7 TRBV12-3/TRBV12-4 NA few TGTGCCAGCAGTTTAGACTACTACGAGCAGTACTTC CASSLDYYEQYF
TRBJ1-6 TRBV2 NA once TGTGCCAGCCAAGCACTCTTATCTTATAATTCACCCCTCCACTTT CASQALLSYNSPLHF
TRBJ2-2 TRBV11-3 NA NA TGTGCCAGCAGCCGAGGAGGCGGGGAGCTGTTTTTT CASSRGGGELFF
TRBJ1-1 TRBV19 NA NA TGTGCCAGTAGTATACCATACGCGGCTTTCTTT CASSIPYAAFF
TRBJ1-2 TRBV5-4 NA NA TGTGCCAGCAGAGGAGGGGAGGGTTATGGCTACACCTTC CASRGGEGYGYTF
TRBJ1-5 TRBV4-3 NA NA TGCGCCAGCAGTCCAGGGGCAGGAGGCAATCAGCCCCAGCATTTT CASSPGAGGNQPQHF
TRBJ2-7 TRBV5-1 NA NA TGCGCCAGCAGCACAATCTCTAGCGTCTACGAGCAGTACTTC CASSTISSVYEQYF
TRBJ2-1 TRBV2 TRBD2 NA TGTGCCAGCAGTAGCGGGAGGGGGAATGAGCAGTTCTTC CASSSGRGNEQFF